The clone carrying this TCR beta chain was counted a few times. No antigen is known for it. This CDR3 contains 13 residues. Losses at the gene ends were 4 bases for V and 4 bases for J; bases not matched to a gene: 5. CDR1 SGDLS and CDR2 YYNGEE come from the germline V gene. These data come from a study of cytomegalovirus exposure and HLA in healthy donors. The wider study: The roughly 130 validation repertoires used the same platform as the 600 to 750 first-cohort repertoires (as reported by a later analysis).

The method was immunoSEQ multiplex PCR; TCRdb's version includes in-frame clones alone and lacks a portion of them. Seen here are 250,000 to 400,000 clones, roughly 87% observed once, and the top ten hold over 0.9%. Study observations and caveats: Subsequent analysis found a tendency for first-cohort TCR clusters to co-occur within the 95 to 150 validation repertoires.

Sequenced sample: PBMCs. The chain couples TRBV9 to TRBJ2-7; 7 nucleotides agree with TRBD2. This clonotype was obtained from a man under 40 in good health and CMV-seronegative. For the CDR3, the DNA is TGTGCCAGCAGCCGTCTAGCGGAATACGAGCAGTACTTC. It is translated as CASSRLAEYEQYF.